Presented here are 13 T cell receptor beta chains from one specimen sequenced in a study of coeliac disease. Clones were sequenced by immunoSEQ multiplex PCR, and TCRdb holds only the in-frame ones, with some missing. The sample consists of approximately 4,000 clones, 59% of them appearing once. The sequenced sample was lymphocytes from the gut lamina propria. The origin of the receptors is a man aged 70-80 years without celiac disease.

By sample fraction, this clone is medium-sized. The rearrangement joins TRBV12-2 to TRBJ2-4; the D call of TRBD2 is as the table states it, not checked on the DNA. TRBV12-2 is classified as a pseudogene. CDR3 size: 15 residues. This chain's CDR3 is CASRLVSGAKNIQYF. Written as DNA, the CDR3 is TGTGCAAGTCGCTTAGTGTCGGGAGCCAAAAACATTCAGTACTTC.

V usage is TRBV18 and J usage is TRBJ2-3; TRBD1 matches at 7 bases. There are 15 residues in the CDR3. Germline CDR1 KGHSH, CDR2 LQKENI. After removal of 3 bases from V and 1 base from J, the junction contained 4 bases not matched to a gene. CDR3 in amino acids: CASSPEGQGTDTQYF. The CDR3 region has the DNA TGTGCCAGCTCACCGGAAGGACAGGGCACAGATACGCAGTATTTT.

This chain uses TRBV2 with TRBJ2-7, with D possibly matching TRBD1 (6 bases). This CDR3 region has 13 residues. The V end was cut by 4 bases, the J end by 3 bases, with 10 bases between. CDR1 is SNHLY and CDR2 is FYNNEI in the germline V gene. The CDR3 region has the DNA TGTGCCAGCAGTGTAGGACAGTTCTACGAGCAGTACTTC. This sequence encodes CASSVGQFYEQYF. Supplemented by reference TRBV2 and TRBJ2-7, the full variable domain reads EPEVTQTPSHQVTQMGQEVILRCVPISNHLYFYWYRQILGQKVEFLVSFYNNEISEKSEIFDDQFSVERPDGSNFTLKIRSTKLEDSAMYFCASSVGQFYEQYFGPGTRLTVT.

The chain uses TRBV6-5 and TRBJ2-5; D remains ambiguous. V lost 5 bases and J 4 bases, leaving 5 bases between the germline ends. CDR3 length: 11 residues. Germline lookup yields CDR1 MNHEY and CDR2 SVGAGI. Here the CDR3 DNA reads TGTGCCAGCAGTACAAGAGAGACCCAGTACTTC. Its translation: CASSTRETQYF.

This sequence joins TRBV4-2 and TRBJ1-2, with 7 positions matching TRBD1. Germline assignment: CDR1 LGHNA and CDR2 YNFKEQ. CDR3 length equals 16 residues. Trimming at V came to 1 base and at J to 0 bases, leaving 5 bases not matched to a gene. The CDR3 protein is CASSQVHRGSNYGYTF. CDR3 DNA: TGTGCCAGCAGCCAAGTCCACAGGGGATCTAACTATGGCTACACCTTC.

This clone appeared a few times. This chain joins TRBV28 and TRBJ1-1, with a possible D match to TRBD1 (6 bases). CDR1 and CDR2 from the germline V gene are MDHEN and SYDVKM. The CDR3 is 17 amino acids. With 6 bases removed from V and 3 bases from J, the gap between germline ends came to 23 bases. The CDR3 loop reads CASSPPLGQGMHTEAFF. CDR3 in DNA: TGTGCCAGCAGCCCCCCCTTAGGCCAGGGGATGCACACTGAAGCTTTCTTT. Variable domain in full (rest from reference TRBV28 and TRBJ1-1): DVKVTQSSRYLVKRTGEKVFLECVQDMDHENMFWYRQDPGLGLRLIYFSYDVKMKEKGDIPEGYSVSREKKERFSLILESASTNQTSMYLCASSPPLGQGMHTEAFFGQGTRLTVV.

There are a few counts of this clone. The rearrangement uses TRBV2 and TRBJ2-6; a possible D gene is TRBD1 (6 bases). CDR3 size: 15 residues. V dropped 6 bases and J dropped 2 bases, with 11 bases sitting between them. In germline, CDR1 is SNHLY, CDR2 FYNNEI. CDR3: CASSAGVAGANVLTF. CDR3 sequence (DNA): TGTGCCAGCAGCGCAGGGGTGGCTGGGGCCAACGTCCTGACTTTC.

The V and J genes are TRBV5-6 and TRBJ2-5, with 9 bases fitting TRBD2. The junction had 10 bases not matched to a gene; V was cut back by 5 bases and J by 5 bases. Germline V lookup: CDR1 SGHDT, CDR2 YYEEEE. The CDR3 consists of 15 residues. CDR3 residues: CASSFQSSGGETQYF. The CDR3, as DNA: TGTGCCAGCAGTTTCCAGTCCAGCGGGGGGGAGACCCAGTACTTC.

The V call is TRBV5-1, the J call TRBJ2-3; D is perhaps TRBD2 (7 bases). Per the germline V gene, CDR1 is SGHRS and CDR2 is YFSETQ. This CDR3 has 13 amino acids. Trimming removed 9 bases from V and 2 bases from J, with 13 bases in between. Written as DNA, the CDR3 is TGCGCCACCGGGGGGCTCAACACAGATACGCAGTATTTT. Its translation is CATGGLNTDTQYF.

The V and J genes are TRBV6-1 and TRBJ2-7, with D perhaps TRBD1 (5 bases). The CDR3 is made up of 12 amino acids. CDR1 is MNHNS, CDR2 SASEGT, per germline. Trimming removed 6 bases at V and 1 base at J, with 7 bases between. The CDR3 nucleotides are TGTGCCAGCAGGGACACTTCCTACGAGCAGTACTTC. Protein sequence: CASRDTSYEQYF.

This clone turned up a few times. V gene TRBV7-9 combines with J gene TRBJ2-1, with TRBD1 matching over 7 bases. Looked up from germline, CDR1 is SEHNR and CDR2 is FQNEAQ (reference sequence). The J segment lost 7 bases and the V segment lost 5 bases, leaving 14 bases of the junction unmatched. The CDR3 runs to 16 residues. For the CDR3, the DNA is TGTGCCAGCAGCAGACGACAGGGTCAACCGGGGAATGAGCAGTTCTTC. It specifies CASSRRQGQPGNEQFF.

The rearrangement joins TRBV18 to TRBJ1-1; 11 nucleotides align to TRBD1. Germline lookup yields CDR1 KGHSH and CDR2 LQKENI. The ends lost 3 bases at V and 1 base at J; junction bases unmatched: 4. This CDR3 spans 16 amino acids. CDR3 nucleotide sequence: TGTGCCAGCTCACCGGGGGACAGGGGGGGGAACACTGAAGCTTTCTTT. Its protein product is CASSPGDRGGNTEAFF.

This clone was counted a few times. The CDR3: CASSFTGGSYNEQFF. Written as DNA, the CDR3 is TGTGCCAGCAGCTTCACGGGGGGGTCCTACAATGAGCAGTTCTTC. The chain joins TRBV7-8 to TRBJ2-1; the match to TRBD2 covers 8 bases. In germline, CDR1 is SGHVS, CDR2 FQNEAQ. The CDR3 totals 15 residues. V gave up 3 bases and J gave up 1 base; unmatched junction bases: 2.